Listed below are T cell receptor beta chains from one sample, sequenced in a study of shared clonotypes between healthy human individuals. Sequenced by immunoSEQ multiplex PCR; TCRdb stores in-frame clones only, minus some. The repertoire holds around 2.1 million clones, roughly 91% seen once, with approximately 1.7% in the top ten. The sample consisted of naive CD8+ T cells from PBMCs. All receptors come from a man younger than 35 in good health. Some clones in this sample may be carry-over from other donors' samples. The CDR3 runs from the conserved cysteine through the conserved F or W. D genes are given only for firm matches. Rows give clone size only sometimes, using once, few, many, or a class for an expanded clone.

D gene	clone size	V gene	J gene	CDR3 DNA	CDR3 protein
TRBD2	.	TRBV19	TRBJ2-7	TGTGCCAGTAGTATGCGGGAGGCTTCCTACGAGCAGTACTTC	CASSMREASYEQYF
TRBD1	.	TRBV25-1	TRBJ2-7	TGTGCCAGCAGTCTTACAGGGGAATCCTACGAGCAGTACTTC	CASSLTGESYEQYF
.	once	TRBV5-1	TRBJ2-7	TGCGCCAGCAGCTTGATTGCGGAGGGGCGTGGCGAGCAGTACTTC	CASSLIAEGRGEQYF
.	.	TRBV5-8	TRBJ1-2	TGTGCCAGCGGGCAACGTGGAGGGGGAATACCGTACTATGGCTACACCTTC	CASGQRGGGIPYYGYTF
TRBD1	.	TRBV6-5	TRBJ2-7	TGTGCCAGCAGAAACGACAGGGCCCTCTCCTACGAGCAGTACTTC	CASRNDRALSYEQYF
TRBD1	.	TRBV2	TRBJ1-1	TGTGCCAGCCGACTGCTGGGGACCGGGACAGGGTGGGAGGGGACTGAAGCTTTCTTT	CASRLLGTGTGWEGTEAFF
TRBD1	.	TRBV14	TRBJ2-2	TGTGCCAGCAGCATATGGACAGGGCGGACCGGGGAGCTGTTTTTT	CASSIWTGRTGELFF
TRBD1	.	TRBV4-3	TRBJ1-2	TGCGCCAGCAGCCAAGCCGACCGGGACAGCCGATACTATGGCTACACCTTC	CASSQADRDSRYYGYTF
.	.	TRBV27	TRBJ2-7	TGTGCCAGCACCGTGAACCGGGATTCCTACGAGCAGTACTTC	CASTVNRDSYEQYF
.	few	TRBV2	TRBJ1-1	TGTGCCAGCAGTGAAAGTTGGGGCAGCACAGAAGCTTTCTTT	CASSESWGSTEAFF
TRBD1	.	TRBV5-8	TRBJ2-7	TGTGCCAGCAGCTCCCGGGACAGGGGTCAATACTCCTACGAGCAGTACTTC	CASSSRDRGQYSYEQYF
.	.	TRBV5-4	TRBJ1-2	TGTGCCAGCAGCTTGGTGGGGAATTGGGATGGCTACACCTTC	CASSLVGNWDGYTF
TRBD1	.	TRBV4-1	TRBJ1-1	TGCGCCAGCAGCCACCGGGACAGGGGGGGTGCGGACACTGAAGCTTTCTTT	CASSHRDRGGADTEAFF
.	.	TRBV7-9	TRBJ1-2	TGTGCCAGCAGCTTAGGGGGGGCCGAGGGCTACACCTTC	CASSLGGAEGYTF
TRBD2	.	TRBV9	TRBJ2-1	TGTGCCAGCAGCGTATTCAGACTAGCGGATTACAATGAGCAGTTCTTC	CASSVFRLADYNEQFF
.	.	TRBV7-2	TRBJ2-7	TGTGCCAGCAGCTTAGGAAATAGGGAGTCGAGGCACGAGCAGTACTTC	CASSLGNRESRHEQYF
.	few	TRBV27	TRBJ1-2	TGTGCCAGCCTGGGGGCCCGGGGCTACACCTTC	CASLGARGYTF
TRBD2	.	TRBV5-1	TRBJ2-5	TGCGCCAGCAGCTTACTAGCGGGAGGGATAGTGTCGCAAGAGACCCAGTACTTC	CASSLLAGGIVSQETQYF
TRBD1	.	TRBV27	TRBJ2-7	TGTGCCAGCAGTCCCACCCGACAGGGGGCGGGGGAGCAGTACTTC	CASSPTRQGAGEQYF
.	.	TRBV6-1	TRBJ1-4	TGTGCCAGCAGTGAGAACCTCCCGGGGGTAACTAATGAAAAACTGTTTTTT	CASSENLPGVTNEKLFF
.	once	TRBV7-6	TRBJ2-1	TGTGCCAGCAGCTTATTTCGGCCCAGCGTGATCTACAATGAGCAGTTCTTC	CASSLFRPSVIYNEQFF
TRBD2	.	TRBV19	TRBJ2-7	TGTGCCAGTAGTATCGGGAGCGGGAGCGGGTACGAGCAGTACTTC	CASSIGSGSGYEQYF
.	.	TRBV25-1	TRBJ1-2	TGTGCCAGCAGTGAGTGGGGAGGAGCGTTTGACTACACCTTC	CASSEWGGAFDYTF
.	once	TRBV7-9	TRBJ2-1	TGTGCCAGCAGCCCTAGGCCGGGTGAGCAGTTCTTC	CASSPRPGEQFF
TRBD1	.	TRBV5-1	TRBJ2-7	TGCGCCAGCAGCTCTGGGACAGGGTACGAGCAGTACTTC	CASSSGTGYEQYF
.	.	TRBV5-1	TRBJ1-3	TGCGCCAGCAGCTTGGCCGGCTCGGACCCTGGAAACACCATATATTTT	CASSLAGSDPGNTIYF
TRBD1	.	TRBV9	TRBJ2-5	TGTGCCAGCAGCGCCCGGACAGGGGGCGACCAAGAGACCCAGTACTTC	CASSARTGGDQETQYF
.	once	TRBV15	TRBJ2-7	TGTGCCACCAGCCCGGGACAAACCTACGAGCAGTACTTC	CATSPGQTYEQYF
.	.	TRBV6-5	TRBJ2-7	TGTGCCAGCAGTTATAGTTACACCCTCAGCTCCTACGAGCAGTACTTC	CASSYSYTLSSYEQYF
.	.	TRBV27	TRBJ1-2	TGTGCCAGCAGCCCTCGGTGGGTTTCTAACTATGGCTACACCTTC	CASSPRWVSNYGYTF
TRBD1	.	TRBV9	TRBJ2-1	TGTGCCAGCAGCGTTATAGGGGGCGCCTACAATGAGCAGTTCTTC	CASSVIGGAYNEQFF
.	.	TRBV10-3	TRBJ1-1	TGTGCCATCAAGGACCAACTTGCGAACACTGAAGCTTTCTTT	CAIKDQLANTEAFF
.	once	TRBV28	TRBJ2-2	TGTGCCAGCAGTTTTGCGGGAGAGGGGGCGGGCGGGGAGCTGTTTTTT	CASSFAGEGAGGELFF
.	.	TRBV27	TRBJ1-1	TGTGCCAGCAGGGGTAGGTATGGTATGAACACTGAAGCTTTCTTT	CASRGRYGMNTEAFF
.	.	TRBV7-2	TRBJ2-3	TGTGCCAGCAGCCCATACAAGTACACCACAGATACGCAGTATTTT	CASSPYKYTTDTQYF
.	.	TRBV9	TRBJ1-1	TGTGCCAGCAGCGTGGCGGGAGCGGGTAGCACTGAAGCTTTCTTT	CASSVAGAGSTEAFF
.	few	TRBV2	TRBJ1-2	TGTGCCAGCACCCAGGCCCCCACTGGGAGGGACTATGGCTACACCTTC	CASTQAPTGRDYGYTF
TRBD1	.	TRBV4-1	TRBJ2-7	TGCGCCAGCAGCCAAGATAAGGGAGACAGGGGTTACGAGCAGTACTTC	CASSQDKGDRGYEQYF
.	.	TRBV4-1	TRBJ1-1	TGCGCCAGCAGCCAGTCCAGGGTAGGAAACACTGAAGCTTTCTTT	CASSQSRVGNTEAFF
.	.	TRBV4-3	TRBJ1-1	TGCGCCAGCAGCCAAGATCTAGGGACAACCACTGAAGCTTTCTTT	CASSQDLGTTTEAFF
.	once	TRBV6-6	TRBJ2-7	TGTGCCAGCAGTTACGGTGTCGGGTACGAGCAGTACTTC	CASSYGVGYEQYF
.	.	TRBV7-2	TRBJ1-5	TGTGCCAGCAGCTTAGGTTTGAGACAAGGCAATCAGCCCCAGCATTTT	CASSLGLRQGNQPQHF
TRBD1	.	TRBV28	TRBJ2-1	TGTGCCGGCAAACCGGGACAGGGGGTGAATGAGCAGTTCTTC	CAGKPGQGVNEQFF
TRBD2	.	TRBV7-7	TRBJ2-1	TGTGCCAGCAGCCCAGGGGTAGCGGGAGGCTACAATGAGCAGTTCTTC	CASSPGVAGGYNEQFF
.	.	TRBV9	TRBJ2-6	TGTGCCAGCAGCGGTCGTGCGCACTCTGGGGCCAACGTCCTGACTTTC	CASSGRAHSGANVLTF
.	.	TRBV25-1	TRBJ1-1	TGTGCCAGCAGTTATGCACAGGACCCCCCTGGGGATGAAGCTTTCTTT	CASSYAQDPPGDEAFF
.	few	TRBV28	TRBJ1-3	TGTGCCAGCAGTTTCCCTTTACAGAGTTTCTCTGGAAACACCATATATTTT	CASSFPLQSFSGNTIYF
TRBD2	once	TRBV28	TRBJ2-7	TGTGCCAGCAGTTTACCGGGGGGCGAGCAGTACTTC	CASSLPGGEQYF
.	once	TRBV28	TRBJ2-7	TGTGCCAGCAGTCGCCAGGACGAGCAGTACTTC	CASSRQDEQYF
.	.	TRBV7-9	TRBJ2-2	TGTGCCAGCAGCCCCCGAGTAGCGGCGGACACCGGGGAGCTGTTTTTT	CASSPRVAADTGELFF
TRBD1	.	TRBV4-1	TRBJ1-2	TGCGCCAGCAGCCCCGGGACAGGGGGCCATGGCTACACCTTC	CASSPGTGGHGYTF
.	.	TRBV4-2	TRBJ2-7	TGTGCCAGCAGCCAAAGTCCGACCGAGCAGTACTTC	CASSQSPTEQYF